One and the same sample provided the 14 T cell receptor beta chains below, sequenced in a study of T-cell reconstitution after alpha-beta-depleted transplantation in children (dated by TCRdb to about 2016). The library relied on PCR. TCRdb names Illumina HiSeq 2500 as the instrument used. TCR library preparation used molecular barcoding, with unique molecular identifiers applied to normalize quantification of the TCRbeta repertoire. TCRdb applied fastp at Q25 and MiXCR to the public reads, then kept only in-frame beta chains. Each entry is one CDR3 protein sequence, shown with its most common DNA and genes. This sample holds approximately 650,000 distinct CDR3 sequences; around 13% were observed only once. The leading ten clones occupy roughly 0.84% of the sample. The treatment or condition label on this specimen signifies: allogeneic hematopoietic cell transplantation with graft depleted of TCRalphabeta T cells and CD19 B cells.

Material: PBMCs, obtained before TCRalphabeta/CD19-depleted stem cell transplant. Receptors were obtained from a girl aged 2 to 10 with congenital amegakaryocytic thrombocytopenia, due to receive a stem cell transplant.

This clonotype was seen a handful of times. The J gene is TRBJ2-6, the V gene TRBV6-1, with 7 bases that match TRBD1. The ends lost 5 bases at V and 0 bases at J; junction bases unmatched: 7. The CDR3 extends over 17 amino acids. Germline V gene data show CDR1 as MNHNS and CDR2 as SASEGT. CDR3 residues: CASSKDRPISGANVLTF. The CDR3 DNA reads as TGTGCCAGCAGTAAGGACAGGCCAATCTCTGGGGCCAACGTCCTGACTTTC.

This clonotype has at least ten counts. CDR3 in amino acids: CSARDDRGQETQYF. In DNA form, the CDR3 reads TGCAGTGCTAGAGATGACAGGGGGCAGGAGACCCAGTACTTC. The chain has TRBV20-1 and TRBJ2-5, with 10 bases lining up with TRBD1. The CDR3 length is 14 residues. Germline loops: CDR1 DFQATT, CDR2 SNEGSKA (reference sequence). V gave up 0 bases and J gave up 5 bases; unmatched junction bases: 3.

This clonotype was seen many times. The V and J genes are TRBV20-1 and TRBJ2-5, with no clear D. This CDR3 has 14 amino acids. V lost 3 bases, J lost 1 base, and 12 bases lay in between. Per germline, CDR1 DFQATT and CDR2 SNEGSKA (reference sequence). As DNA, the CDR3 is TGCAGTGCTAGCTCTGGGCCGAGCCAAGAGACCCAGTACTTC. This gives the protein CSASSGPSQETQYF.

This clonotype was observed a few times. The rearrangement uses TRBV5-6 and TRBJ2-1, with D perhaps being TRBD1 or TRBD2 (6 bases each). The CDR3 is 15 amino acids. Germline CDR1 is SGHDT and CDR2 is YYEEEE. Trimming left V 4 bases short and J 3 bases short, with 14 bases between. Here the CDR3 DNA reads TGTGCCAGCAGCCTCATAGGGGGGATCTACAATGAGCAGTTCTTC. This codes for CASSLIGGIYNEQFF. Combining the CDR3 with reference TRBV5-6 and TRBJ2-1 gives the whole variable domain DAGVTQSPTHLIKTRGQQVTLRCSPKSGHDTVSWYQQALGQGPQFIFQYYEEEERQRGNFPDRFSGHQFPNYSSELNVNALLLGDSALYLCASSLIGGIYNEQFFGPGTRLTVL.

V gene TRBV5-1 combines with J gene TRBJ2-1; D might be TRBD2 (5 bases). The length of the CDR3 is 13 residues. With 4 bases removed from V and 6 bases from J, the gap between germline ends came to 11 bases. Germline lookup yields CDR1 SGHRS and CDR2 YFSETQ. The chain's CDR3 is CASSPLGLNEQFF. CDR3 DNA: TGCGCCAGCAGCCCATTAGGACTCAATGAGCAGTTCTTC.

The J gene is TRBJ2-7, the V gene TRBV28, with a possible D match to TRBD2 (6 bases). CDR1 and CDR2 from the germline V gene are MDHEN and SYDVKM. CDR3 length equals 13 residues. V lost 7 bases, J lost 6 bases, and 16 bases lay in between. The CDR3 sequence is CASTETRYPEQYF. The CDR3 DNA is TGTGCCAGCACGGAGACTAGGTACCCCGAGCAGTACTTC.

The table lists this clonotype with many counts. The chain employs TRBV5-1 and TRBJ1-1, with a weak D call TRBD1 (5 bases). Germline CDR1 is SGHRS and CDR2 is YFSETQ. The CDR3 has 16 residues. V gave up 3 bases and J gave up 6 bases, with 21 bases separating them. Here the CDR3 reads CASSSWGDPEPPEAFF. For the CDR3, the DNA is TGCGCCAGCAGCTCATGGGGGGATCCAGAGCCCCCTGAAGCTTTCTTT.

This clonotype was picked up one time. This may be a read error: a much more frequent sequence differs by one nucleotide. The CDR3 loop reads CATIDWDSRGRATYTEAFF. CDR3 DNA: TGTGCCACCATTGATTGGGACAGTCGGGGAAGGGCCACGTACACTGAAGCTTTCTTT. The chain combines TRBV24-1 with TRBJ1-1; 7 bases are shared with TRBD1. The CDR3 sequence is 19 residues long. From germline, CDR1 is KGHDR and CDR2 SFDVKD.

The chain recombines TRBV12-3 or TRBV12-4 with TRBJ2-1, with unresolved D. The CDR3 loop spans 17 amino acids. With 5 bases removed from V and 5 bases from J, the gap between germline ends came to 22 bases. This CDR3 is CASSPLRLFPADNEQFF. CDR3 coding DNA: TGTGCCAGCAGTCCTTTACGTCTGTTCCCCGCAGACAATGAGCAGTTCTTC.

The chain recombines TRBV29-1 with TRBJ2-7, with a tentative D call TRBD2 (5 bases). Germline V CDR1 and CDR2: SQVTM, ANQGSEA. V was shortened by 1 base and J by 3 bases, with 10 bases between the two germline ends. The CDR3 spans 13 residues. The CDR3 coding sequence is TGCAGCGTTGAAGCGGCGGGTATCTACGAGCAGTACTTC. Its translation is CSVEAAGIYEQYF.

This clonotype was counted a few times. One junction end disagrees with the germline gene, perhaps due to a read error. This chain links TRBV7-8 with TRBJ1-5; 8 bases line up with TRBD1. Germline CDR1 is SGHVS and CDR2 is FQNEAQ. This CDR3 is built from 15 residues. CDR3 sequence (DNA): TGTGCCAGCAGCTTAAGGACAGGGAGCATTCAGCCCCAGCATTTT. This translates into CASSLRTGSIQPQHF.

This clonotype was counted many times. The J gene is TRBJ2-4, the V gene TRBV10-2, with D maybe TRBD1 (6 bases). CDR1 WSHSY and CDR2 SAAADI come from the germline V gene. V was clipped by 6 bases and J by 4 bases, with 10 bases between them. The CDR3 runs to 13 residues. CDR3 DNA sequence: TGCGCCAGCAGCACAGGGCAAAAAAACATTCAGTACTTC. Translated, it gives CASSTGQKNIQYF.

In regard to this clonotype: This may stem from a read error, because a much larger clone lies one nucleotide away. The rearrangement joins TRBV20-1 to TRBJ1-5; D remains ambiguous. The CDR3 is 14 residues long. CDR1 and CDR2 (germline): DFQATT, SNEGSKA (reference sequence). Trimming took off 0 bases at V and 7 bases at J, with 13 bases between the two ends. CDR3 sequence reads: CSARDYQSHQPQHF. In DNA, the CDR3 is TGCAGTGCTAGAGACTACCAGAGTCACCAGCCCCAGCATTTT.

This clonotype came up a few times. V usage is TRBV4-1 and J usage is TRBJ2-3; weak D call: TRBD2 (6 bases). Per the germline V gene, CDR1 is MGHRA and CDR2 is YSYEKL. The CDR3 spans 18 residues. Deletions cut 1 base from V and 4 bases from J, with 21 bases between. The CDR3 protein is CASSQAYASPWEADTQYF. The CDR3 DNA sequence: TGCGCCAGCAGCCAAGCATATGCGTCCCCCTGGGAGGCAGATACGCAGTATTTT.